These 26 T cell receptor beta chains were all obtained from the same sample, sequenced in a study of breast tumors, draining lymph nodes, adjacent tissues. TCRdb redid the calling of the multiplex PCR reads with MiXCR, one entry per CDR3 protein. The table records around 130,000 distinct CDR3 sequences, 20% of them present only once. Axillary draining lymph nodes of breast cancer patients supplied the node samples. The sample taken for sequencing was axillary lymph node tissue. Receptor source: a female donor with breast cancer. Some clones in this sample may be carry-over from other donors' samples.

At least ten counts were recorded for this clonotype. The chain has TRBV7-9 and TRBJ2-7; perhaps TRBD1 as D (5 bases). Germline V gene sequence: CDR1 SEHNR, CDR2 FQNEAQ (reference sequence). The length of the CDR3 is 13 residues. The germline V and J ends were trimmed by 5 bases and 5 bases, with 13 bases remaining between them. The CDR3 DNA follows: TGTGCCAGCAGCCGGGCAGGGAACGACGAGCAGTACTTC. Translating gives CASSRAGNDEQYF.

Regarding this clonotype: One base away lies a much larger clone, so this may be a sequencing read error. The chain recombines TRBV6-6 with TRBJ2-6; 8 bases align to TRBD2. With V trimmed by 3 bases and J by 4 bases, 8 bases remained unmatched. The CDR3 has 17 residues. The germline V gene has CDR1 MNHNY and CDR2 SVGAGI (reference sequence). The CDR3 nucleotides read TGTGCCAGCAGTTATGCGGGGGGAGGTTCCGGGGCCAACGTCCTGACTTTC. Encoded protein: CASSYAGGGSGANVLTF.

This clonotype has just a few counts. This chain connects TRBV28 to TRBJ2-2, with TRBD2 matching over 13 bases. Germline V gene data show CDR1 as MDHEN and CDR2 as SYDVKM. This CDR3 has 16 residues. After removal of 1 base from V and 5 bases from J, the junction contained 1 base not matched to a gene. CDR3: CASSLSGLAGTGELFF. The DNA for the CDR3 is TGTGCCAGCAGTTTATCGGGACTAGCGGGAACCGGGGAGCTGTTTTTT.

On this clonotype: It may be a read error: a sequence one base away is much more abundant. In nucleotides, the CDR3 is TGCGCCAGCAGCCCTAAAGAAGGCCACGATGAGCAGTTCTTC. Its protein is CASSPKEGHDEQFF. The chain is built from TRBV5-1 and TRBJ2-1; no clear D gene. Germline values: CDR1 SGHRS, CDR2 YFSETQ. Trimming pared 4 bases from V and 8 bases from J, leaving 16 bases between. The CDR3 totals 14 residues. Supplemented by reference TRBV5-1 and TRBJ2-1, the full variable domain reads KAGVTQTPRYLIKTRGQQVTLSCSPISGHRSVSWYQQTPGQGLQFLFEYFSETQRNKGNFPGRFSGRQFSNSRSEMNVSTLELGDSALYLCASSPKEGHDEQFFGPGTRLTVL.

With respect to this clonotype: With a much larger clone just one base away, this may be a read error. The rearrangement joins TRBV6-1 to TRBJ1-6, with D hard to call. Germline CDR1 MNHNS, CDR2 SASEGT. This CDR3 has 16 residues. The CDR3 loop reads CASSEDPGRSNPPLHF. Written as DNA, the CDR3 is TGTGCCAGCAGTGAAGATCCGGGCAGATCTAATCCACCCCTCCACTTT.

This clonotype was seen at least ten times. This chain uses TRBV7-2 with TRBJ1-6; no clear D. This CDR3 is built from 13 residues. Trimming stripped 5 bases from V and 7 bases from J, with 9 bases between. From germline, CDR1 is SGHTA and CDR2 FQGNSA. DNA for the CDR3: TGTGCCAGCAGCCCAAGGCCAAATTCACCCCTCCACTTT. Protein sequence: CASSPRPNSPLHF.

A remark on this clonotype: A much larger clonotype is one base distant, so this may be a read error. The chain uses TRBV6-5 and TRBJ2-6, with 7 bases matching TRBD1. The germline gives CDR1 MNHEY, CDR2 SVGAGI. CDR3 size: 18 residues. The CDR3 region has the DNA TGTGCCACCAACCCGAGGGGGCTCCGAATCTCTGGGGCCAACGCCCTGACTTTC. As protein: CATNPRGLRISGANALTF.

This clonotype was seen ten or more times. This chain joins TRBV2 and TRBJ2-3; 11 bases are shared with TRBD1. Trimming cost V 4 bases and J 4 bases; bases outside gene matches: 1. This CDR3 has 14 amino acids. Looked up from germline, CDR1 is SNHLY and CDR2 is FYNNEI. The CDR3 coding sequence is TGTGCCAGCAGTGTGGGACAGGGGGCAGATACGCAGTATTTT. It is translated as CASSVGQGADTQYF.

V usage is TRBV28 and J usage is TRBJ2-5, with D perhaps given as TRBD1 or TRBD2 (5 bases each). Germline V CDR1 and CDR2: MDHEN, SYDVKM. The CDR3 runs to 14 residues. V was trimmed by 4 bases and J by 3 bases, leaving 12 bases between them. CDR3 coding DNA: TGTGCCAGCAGTTCCCCTGGGGGAGAAGAGACCCAGTACTTC. Translating it yields CASSSPGGEETQYF.

The sample holds many counts of this clonotype. The V and J genes are TRBV20-1 and TRBJ2-1; 7 nucleotides agree with TRBD2. The germline V gene encodes CDR1 DFQATT and CDR2 SNEGSKA (reference sequence). This CDR3 region has 14 residues. Trimming took 3 bases from V and 7 from J; bases not matched to a gene: 9. This CDR3 reads CSASMPGEGNEQFF. The CDR3 DNA reads TGCAGTGCTAGCATGCCGGGGGAGGGGAATGAGCAGTTCTTC.

This clonotype has just a few counts. V is TRBV13 and J is TRBJ2-2, with 7 nucleotides matching TRBD2. The CDR3 has 13 residues. Germline CDR1 and CDR2: PRHDT and FYEKMQ (reference sequence). Trimming took 1 base from V and 10 from J; bases not matched to a gene: 3. CDR3 protein: CASSLEAGEELFF. The CDR3 nucleotides read TGTGCCAGCAGCTTAGAGGCGGGAGAGGAGCTGTTTTTT.

This clonotype was detected a few times. The J gene is TRBJ2-2, the V gene TRBV6-6; D remains ambiguous. CDR1 and CDR2 (germline): MNHNY, SVGAGI (reference sequence). This CDR3 region has 12 residues. The V end was cut by 1 base, the J end by 3 bases, with 0 bases between. DNA for the CDR3: TGTGCCAGCAGTTACTACACCGGGGAGCTGTTTTTT. This gives the protein CASSYYTGELFF.

This clonotype was detected many times. The gene calls are TRBV19 and TRBJ1-4; D ambiguous. V shed 5 bases and J shed 6 bases, with 7 bases lying between them. The CDR3 consists of 12 residues. Germline assignment: CDR1 LNHDA and CDR2 SQIVND (reference sequence). CDR3 nucleotides: TGTGCCAGTAGTGACCGGCATGAAAAACTGTTTTTT. This gives the protein CASSDRHEKLFF. Full variable domain (remainder filled in from reference TRBV19 and TRBJ1-4): DGGITQSPKYLFRKEGQNVTLSCEQNLNHDAMYWYRQDPGQGLRLIYYSQIVNDFQKGDIAEGYSVSREKKESFPLTVTSAQKNPTAFYLCASSDRHEKLFFGSGTQLSVL.

The chain has TRBV9 and TRBJ2-1; D perhaps matches TRBD2 (5 bases). Germline V gene sequence: CDR1 SGDLS, CDR2 YYNGEE. The CDR3 is made up of 15 amino acids. V was shortened by 1 base and J by 10 bases, with 18 bases between the two germline ends. The CDR3: CASSVSPASGEEQFF. The CDR3 region has the DNA TGTGCCAGCAGCGTATCCCCCGCGAGTGGGGAGGAGCAGTTCTTC.

This clonotype occurred many times. The rearrangement joins TRBV28 to TRBJ2-2; 7 positions match TRBD1. Germline CDR1 and CDR2: MDHEN and SYDVKM. The CDR3 runs to 13 residues. Trimming at V came to 6 bases and at J to 6 bases, leaving 4 bases not matched to a gene. The CDR3 loop is CASRGQSAGELFF. Written as DNA, the CDR3 is TGTGCCAGCAGGGGACAGTCGGCCGGGGAGCTGTTTTTT.

Of note for this clonotype: A much more abundant neighbour one base away suggests this may be a read error. The J gene is TRBJ2-2, the V gene TRBV20-1; tentative D call: TRBD2 (6 bases). CDR1 is DFQATT, CDR2 SNEGSKA, per germline (reference sequence). V lost 3 bases and J 2 bases, leaving 13 bases between the germline ends. CDR3 length: 15 amino acids. CDR3: CSARVAVRNTGELFF. DNA of the CDR3: TGCAGTGCTAGGGTAGCGGTCCGAAACACCGGGGAGCTGTTTTTT.

This clonotype was seen ten or more times. The V and J genes are TRBV6-6 and TRBJ2-1; D is ambiguous. The germline gives CDR1 MNHNY, CDR2 SVGAGI (reference sequence). The CDR3 totals 13 residues. V gave up 0 bases and J gave up 8 bases, with 8 bases separating them. In DNA, the CDR3 is TGTGCCAGCAGTTACTCTCGGGTCGATGAGCAGTTCTTC. It is translated as CASSYSRVDEQFF.

As concerns this clonotype: A much bigger clone sits one base away, suggesting this may be a read error. The chain couples TRBV6-1 to TRBJ2-7; D unresolved. CDR1 is MNHNS and CDR2 is SASEGT in the germline V gene. CDR3 length: 15 residues. The CDR3 region is CAGSAGFLVGVEQYF. The CDR3 nucleotides read TGTGCCGGCAGCGCCGGATTTCTCGTAGGCGTGGAGCAGTACTTC.

The chain uses TRBV18 and TRBJ1-3; 9 nucleotides line up with TRBD1. This CDR3 has 17 amino acids. With V trimmed by 4 bases and J by 3 bases, 10 bases remained unmatched. Germline CDR1 and CDR2: KGHSH and LQKENI. The CDR3 DNA reads TGTGCCAGCTCACTTTCCGGGACAGGGATTTTTGGAAACACCATATATTTT. Translated: CASSLSGTGIFGNTIYF. Full variable domain (remainder filled in from reference TRBV18 and TRBJ1-3): NAGVMQNPRHLVRRRGQEARLRCSPMKGHSHVYWYRQLPEEGLKFMVYLQKENIIDESGMPKERFSAEFPKEGPSILRIQQVVRGDSAAYFCASSLSGTGIFGNTIYFGEGSWLTVV.

This clonotype came up a few times. The chain uses TRBV7-8 and TRBJ1-1; 11 bases agree with TRBD1. V lost 4 bases, J lost 3 bases, and 7 bases stayed unmatched. The germline V gene has CDR1 SGHVS and CDR2 FQNEAQ. The CDR3 sequence is 16 residues long. The CDR3 loop reads CASSSRTGGAYTEAFF. The CDR3, as DNA: TGTGCCAGCAGCTCCCGGACAGGGGGCGCGTACACTGAAGCTTTCTTT.

This clonotype was seen at least ten times. The genes are TRBV3-1 and TRBJ2-7; 8 positions agree with TRBD2. V shed 6 bases and J 6 bases; nucleotides not matched to a gene: 13. Germline V lookup: CDR1 LGHDT, CDR2 YNNKEL (reference sequence). The CDR3 extends over 15 amino acids. The CDR3 loop reads CASSQPSTSAAEQYF. The CDR3 DNA sequence: TGTGCCAGCAGTCAACCCTCGACTAGCGCGGCCGAGCAGTACTTC.

The sample holds many counts of this clonotype. This chain connects TRBV6-6 to TRBJ2-3; D uncertain. This CDR3 region has 14 residues. Between the trimmed V and J ends, which lost 3 bases and 5 bases, there was a span of 12 bases. CDR1 is MNHNY and CDR2 is SVGAGI in the germline V gene (reference sequence). CDR3 in amino acids: CASSYLHGRDTQYF. The CDR3 region has the DNA TGTGCCAGCAGTTATTTACATGGTAGAGATACGCAGTATTTT.

Notes on this clonotype: Its ends do not fully match the called genes, so a read error is possible. The chain has TRBV19 and TRBJ2-5; 7 nucleotides line up with TRBD2. The CDR3 loop spans 16 amino acids. Germline V gene sequence: CDR1 LNHDA, CDR2 SQIVND (reference sequence). The CDR3 DNA is TGTGCCGGGAGGGCTAGCGGTCTCCTGTACCAAGGGACCCAGTACTTC. Translated: CAGRASGLLYQGTQYF.

This clonotype has a handful of counts. The J gene is TRBJ2-5, the V gene TRBV19; D assignment may be TRBD1 or TRBD2 (5 bases each). Deletions cut 9 bases from V and 5 bases from J, with 13 bases between. This CDR3 has 12 amino acids. CDR1 is LNHDA and CDR2 is SQIVND in the germline V gene (reference sequence). Here the CDR3 reads CASMGRRETQYF. The CDR3 DNA sequence: TGTGCCAGCATGGGACGCCGGGAGACCCAGTACTTC.

Turning to this clonotype: This clone may be a read error of a much larger clone one base away. The chain has TRBV9 and TRBJ2-3; 10 bases match TRBD2. The germline V gene has CDR1 SGDLS and CDR2 YYNGEE. This CDR3 spans 15 amino acids. J gave up 4 bases and V 6 bases, and 8 bases lay outside the gene matches. CDR3 coding DNA: TGTGCCAGCATCCCTAGCGGGAGTTGGTCAGATACGCAGTATTTT. This sequence encodes CASIPSGSWSDTQYF.

This clonotype was counted at least ten times. The CDR3 is CSAHTRTGGRGQPQHF. CDR3 DNA: TGCAGTGCTCACACAAGGACAGGGGGTAGGGGTCAGCCCCAGCATTTT. The chain combines TRBV20-1 with TRBJ1-5, with TRBD1 matching 10 bases. V was pared by 5 bases and J by 6 bases, with 13 bases of the junction left unmatched. The CDR3 runs to 16 residues. Germline CDR1 is DFQATT and CDR2 is SNEGSKA (reference sequence).